This is a list of T cell receptor beta chains from one sample in a study of blood T cell repertoires in COVID-19. TCRdb's table, derived via immunoSEQ multiplex PCR, lists solely in-frame clones and lacks some. The table shows some 160,000 clones, with around three quarters occurring only once. Sequencing used peripheral blood. All receptors derive from a man aged 45-65 years with active or convalescent COVID-19. Each CDR3 is given with its conserved first and last residue. Not every row has a clone size; where given, it reads once, few, many or a size class.

>TRBV7-2|few|TRBJ2-7
CASSSNLAGGFEQYF
>TRBV9|NA|TRBJ2-7
CASSAGYEQYF
>TRBV10-3|NA|TRBJ2-1
CAIMAGAGSANEQFF
>TRBV6-2/TRBV6-3|NA|TRBJ2-3
CASSLTVPLTDTQYF
>TRBV6-5|NA|TRBJ1-1
CASSYAWGHAFF
>TRBV28|NA|TRBJ2-5
CASSLVRGRAERLRETQYF
>TRBV19|NA|TRBJ2-5
CASSINIQETQYF
>TRBV19|NA|TRBJ1-1
CASREGGDTEAFF
>TRBV7-8|NA|TRBJ1-6
CASRTGVGSYNSPLHF
>TRBV4-1|NA|TRBJ2-3
CASSQGAPDTQYF
>TRBV7-2|NA|TRBJ2-7
CASSPSGGYEQYF
>TRBV4-1|NA|TRBJ2-7
CASSPSTSGSYEQYF
>TRBV25-1|NA|TRBJ1-1
CASRRLGSEAFF
>TRBV24-1|NA|TRBJ2-3
CATSEFSPGDTQYF
>TRBV24-1|once|TRBJ2-3
CASKGGGTDTQYF
>TRBV2|NA|TRBJ1-2
CASRADRDINYGYTF
>TRBV24-1|NA|TRBJ2-1
CATSRSSGYNEQFF
>TRBV19|once|TRBJ1-5
CASSIQAYSNQPQHF
>TRBV27|NA|TRBJ2-7
CASSLSPRLASYEQYF
>TRBV7-8|NA|TRBJ2-7
CASSRDRLADFYEQYF
>TRBV9|once|TRBJ2-1
CASSGKAGDYNEQFF
>TRBV2|NA|TRBJ2-1
CAFTNSGAGWNEQFF
>TRBV23-1|NA|TRBJ1-4
CASSRQINEKLFF
>TRBV29-1|NA|TRBJ2-3
CSGQGTGGMVSTDTQYF
>TRBV2|NA|TRBJ1-5
CASSRGGNQPQHF
>TRBV6-5|NA|TRBJ2-5
CASSYGLAGVVETQYF
>TRBV9|NA|TRBJ1-6
CASSERTGDNSPLHF
>TRBV30|NA|TRBJ2-5
CAWSVGSEETQYF
>TRBV10-3|NA|TRBJ2-2
CAISEEDRDYGELFF
>TRBV4-1|NA|TRBJ2-1
CASSQRVAGTYNEQFF
>TRBV19|NA|TRBJ1-1
CASIHFPAGGNTEAFF
>TRBV12-3/TRBV12-4|many|TRBJ1-2
CASRLTGDRGYTF
>TRBV7-9|NA|TRBJ2-1
CASSLRASGRRLGYNEQFF
>TRBV2|NA|TRBJ1-3
CASSVLTDLSGNTIYF
>TRBV7-2|NA|TRBJ1-5
CASSSQVFVQPQHF
>TRBV27|once|TRBJ1-5
CASSLSADYQPQHF
>TRBV7-3|NA|TRBJ2-3
CASSLIRASTDTQYF
>TRBV4-1|NA|TRBJ1-2
CASSQETGSNYGYTF
>TRBV28|few|TRBJ2-1
CASSVRREVNEQFF
>TRBV7-3|NA|TRBJ1-3
CASSAPGDTIYF
>TRBV21-1|NA|TRBJ2-3
CASSKGTGTDTQYF
>TRBV4-2|few|TRBJ2-7
CASSQEWQGNYEQYF
>TRBV29-1|NA|TRBJ2-1
CSVFSSILHYNEQFF
>TRBV27|NA|TRBJ1-5
CASSLLAGNQPQHF
>TRBV19|few|TRBJ2-7
CASRGTDAYEQYF